Below, 21 T cell receptor beta chains from the same sample are listed, as sequenced in a study of T cell repertoires in cytomegalovirus infection. MiXCR was run by TCRdb on the reads, yielding one entry per CDR3 protein. The sample holds around 280,000 distinct CDR3 sequences, about 9.2% seen once. Sequencing was performed on PBMCs. The source of these receptors is a human donor in good health (CMV status not recorded). Some clones in this sample may be carry-over from other donors' samples.

This clonotype was counted ten times or more. The chain employs TRBV7-2 and TRBJ1-1; perhaps TRBD1 as D (5 bases). The CDR3 loop spans 16 amino acids. V was cut by 5 bases and J by 1 base, with 17 bases left in between. Germline values: CDR1 SGHTA, CDR2 FQGNSA. In DNA, the CDR3 is TGTGCCAGCAGCCGAGGCGACAGAGATCAGAACACTGAAGCTTTCTTT. Residues: CASSRGDRDQNTEAFF.

The V call is TRBV28, the J call TRBJ2-3; 12 bases map to TRBD2. V trimming: 4 bases; J trimming: 5 bases; junction bases outside the gene matches: 4. This CDR3 contains 15 residues. Germline CDR1 and CDR2: MDHEN and SYDVKM. The CDR3 DNA follows: TGTGCCAGCAGTTCAAGGACTAGCGGGGAAGATACGCAGTATTTT. Translation: CASSSRTSGEDTQYF.

In its sample, this clonotype was seen many times. This chain joins TRBV7-2 and TRBJ1-5, with 9 positions matching TRBD1. Germline V CDR1 and CDR2: SGHTA, FQGNSA. V lost 4 bases, J lost 7 bases, and 2 bases stayed unmatched. The CDR3 sequence is 13 residues long. Here the CDR3 DNA reads TGTGCCAGCAGCTGGACAGGGGACCAGCCCCAGCATTTT. Encoded protein: CASSWTGDQPQHF.

This clonotype was recorded at least ten times. The rearrangement uses TRBV6-5 and TRBJ1-2, with a tentative D call TRBD1 (6 bases). The CDR3 extends over 14 amino acids. With 0 bases removed from V and 7 bases from J, the gap between germline ends came to 12 bases. Germline CDR1 MNHEY, CDR2 SVGAGI. This CDR3 is CASSYSGAGAGYTF. CDR3 DNA: TGTGCCAGCAGTTACTCGGGGGCAGGGGCTGGCTACACCTTC.

This clonotype was found many times. The V gene is TRBV7-2, the J gene TRBJ1-5; a weak D match, TRBD1 (5 bases). CDR1 is SGHTA, CDR2 FQGNSA, per germline. V was clipped by 5 bases and J by 8 bases, with 10 bases between them. CDR3 size: 12 residues. The chain's CDR3 is CASSVGGEPQHF. CDR3 nucleotides: TGTGCCAGCAGCGTGGGGGGGGAGCCCCAGCATTTT.

This clonotype was observed a few times. The chain carries TRBV2 and TRBJ2-3; the D is unclear. Germline V gene sequence: CDR1 SNHLY, CDR2 FYNNEI. CDR3 length equals 10 residues. The ends were cut back, 7 bases at V and 6 bases at J, with 5 bases in the middle. CDR3 bases: TGTGCCAGCATTGGGGATACGCAGTATTTT. It yields the protein CASIGDTQYF.

The table lists this clonotype with many counts. The rearrangement links TRBV20-1 to TRBJ2-2, with TRBD1 identical over 7 bases. Unmatched junction bases numbered 6, after V lost 4 bases and J lost 4 bases. The length of the CDR3 is 14 residues. From germline, CDR1 is DFQATT and CDR2 SNEGSKA (reference sequence). The CDR3 spells CSAKKGAATGELFF. As DNA, the CDR3 is TGCAGTGCTAAGAAGGGGGCCGCCACCGGGGAGCTGTTTTTT.

This clonotype appeared many times. The rearrangement joins TRBV20-1 to TRBJ1-2, with unresolved D. This CDR3 is built from 13 residues. Germline V CDR1 and CDR2: DFQATT, SNEGSKA (reference sequence). The ends were cut back, 6 bases at V and 2 bases at J, with 13 bases in the middle. In nucleotides, the CDR3 is TGCAGTGCCACGAGTGGGGAAAACTATGGCTACACCTTC. This codes for CSATSGENYGYTF.

This clonotype was found many times. The rearrangement uses TRBV2 and TRBJ2-3; 10 bases map to TRBD2. Germline CDR1 is SNHLY and CDR2 is FYNNEI. This CDR3 is built from 14 residues. Losses at the gene ends were 2 bases for V and 4 bases for J; bases not matched to a gene: 0. CDR3 DNA sequence: TGTGCCAGCAGTGAAACTAGCGGGGCAGATACGCAGTATTTT. This encodes CASSETSGADTQYF.

This clonotype was observed a handful of times. Here the CDR3 DNA reads TGTGCCAGCAGCCCCCGGGGTGGCTACACCTTC. Its protein is CASSPRGGYTF. The chain recombines TRBV9 with TRBJ1-2, with D hard to call. With 4 bases removed from V and 7 bases from J, the gap between germline ends came to 8 bases. Germline values: CDR1 SGDLS, CDR2 YYNGEE. This CDR3 comprises 11 residues.

The chain joins TRBV9 to TRBJ2-7; D uncertain. CDR3 length equals 13 residues. V was trimmed by 0 bases and J by 6 bases, leaving 10 bases between them. Germline lookup yields CDR1 SGDLS and CDR2 YYNGEE. CDR3 loop: CASSVGPDSEQYV. The CDR3 nucleotides read TGTGCCAGCAGCGTAGGCCCCGACTCCGAGCAGTACGTC.

Many counts were recorded for this clonotype. The chain joins TRBV25-1 to TRBJ2-2; D uncertain. Germline V CDR1 and CDR2: MGHDK, SYGVNS. This CDR3 contains 16 residues. Trimming shortened V by 0 bases and J by 5 bases, and 13 bases separated the two germline ends. The CDR3 DNA sequence: TGTGCCAGCAGTGAATACGTGGCTTTGGAGACCGGGGAGCTGTTTTTT. Encoded protein: CASSEYVALETGELFF. Full variable domain (rest looked up from reference TRBV25-1 and TRBJ2-2): EADIYQTPRYLVIGTGKKITLECSQTMGHDKMYWYQQDPGMELHLIHYSYGVNSTEKGDLSSESTVSRIRTEHFPLTLESARPSHTSQYLCASSEYVALETGELFFGEGSRLTVL.

This clonotype has more than one count but fewer than ten. One end of the junction varies from germline; a read error may be responsible. The chain couples TRBV12-3 or TRBV12-4 to TRBJ2-5; the D is unclear. The CDR3 runs to 14 residues. The CDR3 region is CASTRANRQGTQYF. In nucleotides, the CDR3 is TGTGCCAGCACCCGGGCCAATCGACAAGGGACCCAGTACTTC.

This clonotype was picked up many times. The chain combines TRBV20-1 with TRBJ2-5; no firm D call. V gave up 1 base and J gave up 5 bases, with 11 bases separating them. The V gene's germline CDR1 is DFQATT and CDR2 SNEGSKA (reference sequence). This CDR3 is built from 13 residues. The CDR3 DNA follows: TGCAGTGCTAGAGTCGGCGGTCTGGAGACCCAGTACTTC. Protein: CSARVGGLETQYF.

This clonotype has ten or more counts. The chain combines TRBV11-2 with TRBJ2-7, with 8 bases matching TRBD1. The CDR3 covers 13 residues. The J segment lost 5 bases and the V segment lost 6 bases, leaving 6 bases of the junction unmatched. The germline V gene encodes CDR1 SGHAT and CDR2 FQNNGV. In nucleotides, the CDR3 is TGTGCCAGCAGTAGGGACAGGACCGACGAGCAGTACGTC. Protein sequence: CASSRDRTDEQYV.

On this clonotype itself: This may arise from a read error, as a much more abundant clone is one base away. The J gene is TRBJ2-2, the V gene TRBV20-1; no definite D call. This CDR3 contains 14 residues. From germline, CDR1 is DFQATT and CDR2 SNEGSKA (reference sequence). CDR3 sequence (DNA): TGCAGAGCTAGACGCACCGCGAACACCGGGGAGCTGTTTTTT. As protein: CRARRTANTGELFF.

This clonotype was counted between two and nine times. V is TRBV7-9 and J is TRBJ1-4, with D maybe TRBD1 (6 bases). Trimming took 5 bases from V and 8 from J, leaving 12 bases between them. The CDR3 runs to 13 residues. Germline V lookup: CDR1 SEHNR, CDR2 FQNEAQ (reference sequence). The CDR3 loop reads CASSEGQWEKLFF. The DNA of the CDR3 is TGTGCCAGCAGCGAAGGACAGTGGGAAAAACTGTTTTTT. The entire variable domain, with the rest obtained from reference TRBV7-9 and TRBJ1-4, is as follows: DTGVSQNPRHKITKRGQNVTFRCDPISEHNRLYWYRQTLGQGPEFLTYFQNEAQLEKSRLLSDRFSAERPKGSFSTLEIQRTEQGDSAMYLCASSEGQWEKLFFGSGTQLSVL.

This clonotype was counted at least ten times. The chain recombines TRBV11-2 with TRBJ2-5, with D possibly being TRBD2 (7 bases). The V end lost 5 bases, the J end lost 7 bases, and 32 bases lay between the germline ends. The CDR3 loop spans 19 amino acids. The germline V gene has CDR1 SGHAT and CDR2 FQNNGV. The chain's CDR3 is CASSRGPGGGLASYGTQYF. Here the CDR3 DNA reads TGTGCCAGCAGCCGGGGTCCGGGCGGGGGCCTTGCAAGTTACGGGACCCAGTACTTC.

The chain combines TRBV27 with TRBJ1-5; TRBD1 is a possible D gene (6 bases). CDR3 length: 13 residues. Between the trimmed V and J ends, which lost 3 bases and 9 bases, there was a span of 12 bases. Per the germline V gene, CDR1 is MNHEY and CDR2 is SMNVEV (reference sequence). CDR3 coding DNA: TGTGCCAGCAGTTTTGAAGGAGGGGGGCCCCAGCATTTT. Amino acid sequence: CASSFEGGGPQHF.

The V call is TRBV20-1, the J call TRBJ1-5; tentative D call: TRBD1 (6 bases). This CDR3 contains 16 residues. V was pared by 3 bases and J by 6 bases, with 21 bases between. The germline V gene encodes CDR1 DFQATT and CDR2 SNEGSKA (reference sequence). This CDR3 reads CSARDPITGFGQPQHF. CDR3 nucleotide sequence: TGCAGTGCTAGGGATCCCATCACAGGGTTCGGTCAGCCCCAGCATTTT.

This clonotype appeared many times. The V gene is TRBV29-1, the J gene TRBJ2-1; D may be TRBD2 (5 bases). Germline V gene sequence: CDR1 SQVTM, CDR2 ANQGSEA. V was trimmed by 0 bases and J by 0 bases, leaving 12 bases between them. This CDR3 has 16 residues. In DNA form, the CDR3 reads TGCAGCGTTGAAGATTTGCCGGGATCCTCCTACAATGAGCAGTTCTTC. Translated, it gives CSVEDLPGSSYNEQFF.